This paragraph reports one TCR beta chain. The record originates from a study of shared clonotypes between healthy human individuals. TCRdb's copy holds only in-frame clones and misses some; the assay was immunoSEQ multiplex PCR. This sample has fewer than 1.8 million clones, with approximately 98.5% found just once. Sequencing input: naive CD4+ T cells sorted from blood. As for subset: CD45RA+ positively selected. This sequence was found in a man aged 25-45 years in good health.

The CDR3 sequence: CASRQTSGSGETQYF. In nucleotides, the CDR3 is TGCGCCAGCAGGCAGACTAGCGGTAGCGGGGAGACCCAGTACTTC. The chain combines TRBV5-1 with TRBJ2-5, with TRBD2 matching 9 bases. V shed 5 bases, J shed 5 bases, and the junction held 10 bases outside the gene matches. CDR1 and CDR2 (germline): SGHRS, YFSETQ. This CDR3 spans 15 amino acids.